What follows is one T cell receptor beta chain and its context. This clone has a single count. What this receptor recognizes is not known. No per-base quality is available; no much larger clone lies one base away. The immunoSEQ Assay was used to sequence TCR beta CDR3 regions from DNA. Processing in the source paper ran as follows. To compute T cell density, TCR beta template counts were normalized to usable DNA, which was estimated by amplifying housekeeping genes. Richness was estimated with the preseqR package, extrapolating to 400,000 templates for PBMC samples and 120,000 templates for tissue samples. Clonality was defined as one minus Pielou's evenness. Tissue-enriched TCRs were identified by differential abundance testing using productive amino-acid clonotypes, minimum total count 5 and alpha 0.1. The Jaccard Index and the Morisita Overlap Index were used to quantify repertoire overlap between compartments. GLIPH clustered TCR beta CDR3s with public tetramer-defined viral CDR3s; viral motifs required at least three viral sequences plus V-gene enrichment. TCRdb's version of the immuneACCESS table is confined to in-frame rearrangements and falls short of the full clone set. An unresolved V gene accounts for under half of the shortfall where checked; the remainder is of unknown origin. That table supplies the V and J calls and clone size; D and trimming were determined from the DNA. The sample table contains about 26,000 clones; only one count was recorded for more than 75% of them. Less than 5% of the sample comes from the top ten.

This entry belongs to a study of T cells in localized non-small cell lung cancer (dated by TCRdb to 2019 to 2021). The study in broad terms: The study examined T cell repertoires in 200 to 250 patients with early-stage NSCLC and compared tumors with uninvolved tumor-adjacent lungs. The cohort was made up of some 240 treatment-naive NSCLC patients whose localized lung tumors had been resected. NSCLC patients had a mean age of roughly 64 years, and 120 to 150 were male and nearly 110 female.

At diagnosis, tumor, uninvolved tumor-adjacent lung and peripheral blood were collected and then preserved as a mix of FFPE and fresh-frozen material. Blood samples were analyzed as peripheral blood mononuclear cells for TCR repertoire profiling. CDR1 is given as SGHVS and CDR2 as FNYEAQ, both from the germline V gene. Cut back by 5 bases and 3 bases, the V and J ends lie 13 bases apart. The CDR3 goes from the cysteine to the phenylalanine over 14 residues. Of all the DNA, just the CDR3 is kept, 42 bases in frame from base 1. General conclusions and limits of the study: A median of 57 of the top 100 tumor clones turned up in the paired uninvolved adjacent lung, and around 27 of those clones also ranked among the top 100 of that same adjacent lung. Because multi-region tumor sequencing was not performed, intratumor heterogeneity could not be ruled out. Because the study design was exploratory, TCR variables were selected using unadjusted p-values without false-discovery rate correction. Higher blood T cell density associated with longer overall survival, while higher adjacent-lung clonality associated with shorter survival. Uninvolved tumor-adjacent lung showed the highest T cell clonality, higher than tumor, which suggests more focused antigenic responses in the uninvolved tumor-adjacent lung.

The chain was built from TRBV7-6 and TRBJ1-1, with no D gene named confidently. Sequenced material: peripheral blood, taken before any cancer treatment. This receptor was taken from a woman aged 40 to 75 with stage I lung adenocarcinoma. The encoded CDR3 is CASSLGVTYTEAFF. The DNA is as follows: TGTGCCAGCAGCCTCGGAGTTACCTACACTGAAGCTTTCTTT.